This entry features one T cell receptor beta chain sequence. The source of the sample is a study of blood T cell repertoires in COVID-19. In the study overall: Acute and convalescent COVID-19 samples came from the United States, Italy and Spain.

Deletions cut 0 bases from V and 8 bases from J, with 19 bases between. Per the germline V gene, CDR1 is SGHDN and CDR2 is FVKESK. This CDR3 is built from 16 residues. Researchers sorted participants into cohorts using their self-reported clinical history. As handled by the study authors: Nucleated cell number was recorded as an estimate derived from reference gene primer amplification. Data came from immunoSEQ multiplex PCR; TCRdb stores just in-frame clones and leaves some out. V, J and clone size reflect that table, while D and trimming were determined from the DNA. Of 250,000 to 300,000 clones in the sample, around 81% are singletons; the top ten hold 3.4%.

The receptor comes from a man aged 50 to 60 who had recovered from COVID-19. This chain links TRBV14 with TRBJ1-2, with D tentatively TRBD1 (5 bases). Sequencing was performed on PBMCs or T cells enriched from blood (not recorded which). The CDR3 nucleotides read TGTGCCAGCAGCCAAGATTGGGGCGACTGGTCCTCGGGCTACACCTTC. Protein: CASSQDWGDWSSGYTF.